Shown below are 10 T cell receptor beta chains from a single sample sequenced in a study of control samples from healthy donors and cancer patients. Sequenced by immunoSEQ multiplex PCR; TCRdb stores in-frame clones only, minus some. The sample consists of around 99,000 clones, about nine tenths of them appearing once. Sequencing was carried out using blood. The receptor source for this set is a human donor in good health. The donor label of this sample is uncertain.

The chain has TRBV5-1 and TRBJ2-7; D may correspond to TRBD1 or TRBD2 (6 bases each). Germline loops: CDR1 SGHRS, CDR2 YFSETQ. The CDR3 is 13 amino acids. The V and J ends lost 4 bases and 1 base respectively, with 9 bases between them. CDR3 DNA: TGCGCCAGCAGCGCGGGACAATCCTACGAGCAGTACTTC. This gives the protein CASSAGQSYEQYF.

The rearrangement links TRBV11-2 to TRBJ2-3; 9 nucleotides agree with TRBD1. V lost 3 bases, J lost 3 bases, and 4 bases stayed unmatched. The CDR3 is 15 residues long. Germline assignment: CDR1 SGHAT and CDR2 FQNNGV. CDR3 amino acids: CASSLGGTGTDTQYF. In DNA form, the CDR3 reads TGTGCCAGCAGCTTGGGGGGGACAGGGACAGATACGCAGTATTTT.

The J gene is TRBJ2-7, the V gene TRBV19; 7 bases line up with TRBD1. The V segment lost 6 bases and the J segment 3 bases; nucleotides outside the gene matches: 11. The CDR3 contains 15 residues. Germline V gives CDR1 LNHDA, CDR2 SQIVND (reference sequence). The CDR3 here is CASRGTGTAHYEQYF. The CDR3 DNA sequence: TGTGCCAGTAGAGGAACCGGGACAGCTCACTACGAGCAGTACTTC.

As to this clone: Within the sample, other DNA sequences also encode this same CDR3. The chain combines TRBV28 with TRBJ1-3; D remains ambiguous. The V gene lost 2 bases and the J gene lost 4 bases, with 3 bases spanning the gap. Germline V CDR1 and CDR2: MDHEN, SYDVKM. This CDR3 has 12 amino acids. Here the CDR3 DNA reads TGTGCCAGCAGTTTAGCGGGAAACACCATATATTTT. It yields the protein CASSLAGNTIYF. Based on the CDR3 plus reference TRBV28 and TRBJ1-3, the full variable domain is DVKVTQSSRYLVKRTGEKVFLECVQDMDHENMFWYRQDPGLGLRLIYFSYDVKMKEKGDIPEGYSVSREKKERFSLILESASTNQTSMYLCASSLAGNTIYFGEGSWLTVV.

V usage is TRBV2 and J usage is TRBJ1-6; D unresolved. The V and J ends lost 7 bases and 2 bases respectively, with 9 bases between them. This CDR3 spans 14 amino acids. Germline assignment: CDR1 SNHLY and CDR2 FYNNEI. This CDR3 reads CASNNWAYNSPLHF. DNA for the CDR3: TGTGCCAGCAATAATTGGGCCTATAATTCACCCCTCCACTTT.

The genes are TRBV19 and TRBJ1-5; D may be TRBD1 (5 bases). From germline, CDR1 is LNHDA and CDR2 SQIVND (reference sequence). The CDR3 has 14 residues. Between the trimmed V and J ends, which lost 6 bases and 2 bases, there was a span of 11 bases. CDR3 in amino acids: CASRERQRNQPQHF. DNA for the CDR3: TGTGCCAGTAGGGAAAGACAGCGCAATCAGCCCCAGCATTTT.

This chain joins TRBV29-1 and TRBJ2-7, with D maybe TRBD1 (6 bases). The length of the CDR3 is 13 residues. With 5 bases removed from V and 7 bases from J, the gap between germline ends came to 18 bases. CDR1 and CDR2 from the germline V gene are SQVTM and ANQGSEA. CDR3 bases: TGCAGCGTTACACAACTAGGGCAGGGGGAGCAGTACGTC. Translated, it gives CSVTQLGQGEQYV.

The genes are TRBV6-2 or TRBV6-3 and TRBJ1-1; D uncertain. This CDR3 is built from 13 residues. Trimming took 2 bases from V and 2 from J, leaving 6 bases between them. Germline V gene data show CDR1 as MNHEY and CDR2 as SVGEGT. CDR3 nucleotides: TGTGCCAGCAGTTACGGGAGCAACACTGAAGCTTTCTTT. This codes for CASSYGSNTEAFF.

The V and J genes are TRBV5-1 and TRBJ1-6, with 8 bases that match TRBD1. Germline V gives CDR1 SGHRS, CDR2 YFSETQ. V was pared by 0 bases and J by 7 bases, with 6 bases of the junction left unmatched. This CDR3 region has 16 residues. As DNA, the CDR3 is TGCGCCAGCAGCTTGGGACAGGGGAGCAGCAATTCACCCCTCCACTTT. It encodes CASSLGQGSSNSPLHF.

V gene TRBV29-1 combines with J gene TRBJ2-3, with D possibly being TRBD1 or TRBD2 (5 bases each). Trimming stripped 7 bases from V and 3 bases from J, with 14 bases between. Germline CDR1 and CDR2: SQVTM and ANQGSEA. CDR3 length equals 13 residues. CDR3 loop: CSGLPGSTDTQYF. As DNA, the CDR3 is TGCAGCGGGCTTCCAGGGAGTACAGATACGCAGTATTTT.